This T cell receptor beta chain was recorded in a study of CD8+CD57+ T cells in acquired aplastic anemia (dated by TCRdb to the late 2010s). Some background on the complete study: On average, sorted CD4+ and CD8+ cells yielded 3.2 ug of extracted DNA, with a range of roughly 0.18 to 30 ug. Healthy donor samples averaged about 9.9 million reads for CD4+ and about 12 million for CD8+ cells. The paper's findings and limits, for the study overall: No significant difference in CD8+ Simpson's diversity was found between patients and healthy controls (P=0.060). About 28 CD8+ CDR3 sequences were found in both patients and controls but appeared to be highly expressed in patients and within the immunodominant clones of the patients.

In this study, sorted CD4+ and CD8+ T cells from the blood of healthy subjects and of severe aplastic anemia patients had their TCR repertoires deep-sequenced. Ficoll-Paque density gradient centrifugation was used to isolate peripheral blood mononuclear cells. Before DNA extraction, CD4+ and CD8+ T cells were sorted by FACS or by magnetic beads. As concerns this clonotype: Its antigen is currently not known. Nothing much larger sits one base from this clone, and base qualities are not available.

Genomic DNA was used as template for profiling of TCR beta VDJ combinations and CDR3 sequences. An Illumina HiSeq 2000 was the platform used for TCR repertoire sequencing. The paper's processing steps were these. Repertoires were assessed using TRBV/TRBJ rearrangement plots, CDR3 size and DJ length profiles, and Simpson's diversity index. Whichever DNA sequence was most abundant in the deep sequencing data was defined as the immunodominant clone. CDR3 amino acid sequences were checked for sharing between subjects and were compared against published repertoires and the VDJdb database. The public reads were reprocessed in TCRdb via fastp at Q25 and MiXCR, keeping in-frame beta chains. Rows matching on CDR3 protein sequence are summarized as one entry with the most common DNA and genes. The V and J calls, along with clone size, are taken from TCRdb and not from the paper's own processing. This sample comprises about 220,000 distinct CDR3 sequences, about a third of them detected only once. The ten largest clonotypes hold 0.95% to 1.3% of the sample.

The sequenced material came from sorted CD4+, CD8+, or CD8+CD57+ T cells (not recorded which) from PBMCs. The sequence derives from a human donor in good health, serving as a control.

The encoded CDR3 is CSLIAGTTYEQYF. The DNA is TGCAGCTTAATTGCGGGCACGACCTACGAGCAGTACTTC. In this chain, TRBV29-1 is recombined with TRBJ2-7; TRBD2 is a weak D gene call, 5 bases matching. Cut back by 8 bases and 2 bases, the V and J ends lie 16 bases apart. Based on the germline V gene, the CDR1 and CDR2 sequences are SQVTM and ANQGSEA. The CDR3 has 13 amino acids, counting the end cysteine and phenylalanine. Just CDR3 DNA is preserved here, 39 bases in frame from base 1.